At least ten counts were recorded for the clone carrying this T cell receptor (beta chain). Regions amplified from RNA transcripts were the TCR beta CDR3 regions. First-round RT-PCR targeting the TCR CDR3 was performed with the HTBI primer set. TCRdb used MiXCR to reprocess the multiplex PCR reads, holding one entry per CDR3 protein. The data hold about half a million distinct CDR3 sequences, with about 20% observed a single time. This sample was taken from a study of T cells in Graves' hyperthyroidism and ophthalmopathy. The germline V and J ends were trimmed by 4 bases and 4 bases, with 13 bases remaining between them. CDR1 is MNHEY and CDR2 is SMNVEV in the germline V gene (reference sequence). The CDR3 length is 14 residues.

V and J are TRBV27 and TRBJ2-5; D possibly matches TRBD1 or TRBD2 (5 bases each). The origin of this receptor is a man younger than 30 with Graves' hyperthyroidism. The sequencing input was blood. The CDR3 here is CASSWLGDPETQYF. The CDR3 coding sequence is TGTGCCAGCAGTTGGTTAGGGGACCCAGAGACCCAGTACTTC.